This is a list of T cell receptor beta chains from one sample in a study of blood T cell repertoires in COVID-19. Method: immunoSEQ multiplex PCR; TCRdb's copy keeps in-frame clones and lacks some. The table has roughly 98,000 clones, around 85% seen once; the top ten hold about 10%. The sequencing sample was made of peripheral blood. Source of these receptors: a woman in her 70s with active or convalescent COVID-19. Both conserved end residues are part of each CDR3. Size values are once, few and many counts, or a class for expanded clones, and some rows have none.

TRBJ1-5,TRBV6-2/TRBV6-3,.,CASSYGGSPPQHF
TRBJ2-7,TRBV7-9,few,CASSLAGHPYEQYF
TRBJ2-7,TRBV5-1,.,CASSLGGYNREQYF
TRBJ1-5,TRBV4-3,.,CASSQVHGNQPQHF
TRBJ2-3,TRBV6-6,once,CASSYSSEPTDTQYF
TRBJ2-1,TRBV4-2,.,CASSQAAGGAYNEQFF
TRBJ1-1,TRBV5-4,.,CASSTRRQGNTEAFF
TRBJ1-2,TRBV4-3,.,CASSEKLGQVGVRGYTF
TRBJ1-3,TRBV3-1/TRBV3-2,.,CASSPFARVGNTIYF
TRBJ1-3,TRBV28,.,CASSLGGAGLSGNTIYF
TRBJ1-2,TRBV19,once,CASSMLQVMGYGYTF
TRBJ2-1,TRBV3-1/TRBV3-2,.,CASSITGVPEQFF
TRBJ1-4,TRBV7-9,once,CASSEDDRVEKLFF